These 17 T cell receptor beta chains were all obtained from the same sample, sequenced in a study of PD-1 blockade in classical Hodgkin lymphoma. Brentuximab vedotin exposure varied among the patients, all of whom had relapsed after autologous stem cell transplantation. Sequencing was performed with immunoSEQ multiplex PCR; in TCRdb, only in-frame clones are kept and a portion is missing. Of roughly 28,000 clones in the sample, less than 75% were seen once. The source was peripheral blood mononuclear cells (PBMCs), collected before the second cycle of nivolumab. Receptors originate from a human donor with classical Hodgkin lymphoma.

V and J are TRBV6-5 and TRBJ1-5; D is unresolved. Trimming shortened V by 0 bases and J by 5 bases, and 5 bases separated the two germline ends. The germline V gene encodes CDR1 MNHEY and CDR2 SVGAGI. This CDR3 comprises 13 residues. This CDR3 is CASSYSRDQPQHF. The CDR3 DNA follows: TGTGCCAGCAGTTACTCTCGGGATCAGCCCCAGCATTTT.

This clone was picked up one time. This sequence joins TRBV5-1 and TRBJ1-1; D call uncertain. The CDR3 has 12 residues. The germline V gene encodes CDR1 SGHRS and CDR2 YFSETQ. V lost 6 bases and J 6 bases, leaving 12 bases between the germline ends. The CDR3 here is CASTLPGPEAFF. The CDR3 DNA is TGCGCCAGCACCCTTCCGGGCCCTGAAGCTTTCTTT.

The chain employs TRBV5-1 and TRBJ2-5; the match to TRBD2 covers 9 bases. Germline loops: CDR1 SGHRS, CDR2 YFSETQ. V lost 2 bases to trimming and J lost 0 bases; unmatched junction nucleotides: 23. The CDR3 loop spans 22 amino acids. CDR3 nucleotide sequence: TGCGCCAGCAGCTTTCCCCACCCTAGCGGGAACCCCGCTGACGGGTACCAAGAGACCCAGTACTTC. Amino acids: CASSFPHPSGNPADGYQETQYF.

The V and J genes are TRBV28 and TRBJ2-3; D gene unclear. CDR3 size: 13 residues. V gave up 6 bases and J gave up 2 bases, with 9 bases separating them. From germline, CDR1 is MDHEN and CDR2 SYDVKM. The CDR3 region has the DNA TGTGCCAGCAGCTACGCATTCACAGATACGCAGTATTTT. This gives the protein CASSYAFTDTQYF.

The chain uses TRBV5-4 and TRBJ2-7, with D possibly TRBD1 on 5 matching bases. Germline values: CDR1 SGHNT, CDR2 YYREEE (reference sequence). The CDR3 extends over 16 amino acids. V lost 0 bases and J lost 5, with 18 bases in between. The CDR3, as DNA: TGTGCCAGCAGCTTGGGGGGCGGACCGTTGGTAAACGAGCAGTACGTC. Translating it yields CASSLGGGPLVNEQYV.

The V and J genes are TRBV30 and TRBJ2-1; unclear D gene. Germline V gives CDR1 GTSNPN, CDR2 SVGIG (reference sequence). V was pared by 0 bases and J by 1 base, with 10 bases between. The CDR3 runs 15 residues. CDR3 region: CAWSVKGWSYNEQFF. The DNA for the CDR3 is TGTGCCTGGAGTGTAAAGGGTTGGTCCTACAATGAGCAGTTCTTC.

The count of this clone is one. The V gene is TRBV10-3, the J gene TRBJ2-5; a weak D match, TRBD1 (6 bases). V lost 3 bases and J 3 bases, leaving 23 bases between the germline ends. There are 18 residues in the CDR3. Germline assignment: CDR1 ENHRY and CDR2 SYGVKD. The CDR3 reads CAISDYSTGSGAKETQYF. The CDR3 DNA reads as TGTGCCATCAGTGACTATAGTACGGGGTCAGGGGCTAAAGAGACCCAGTACTTC.

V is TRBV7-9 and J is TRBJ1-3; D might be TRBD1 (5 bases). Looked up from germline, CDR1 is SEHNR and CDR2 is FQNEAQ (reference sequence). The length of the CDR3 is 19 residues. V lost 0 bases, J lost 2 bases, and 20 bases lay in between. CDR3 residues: CASSLALRARAGTGNTIYF. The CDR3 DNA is TGTGCCAGCAGCTTAGCCCTCAGGGCCAGGGCAGGGACTGGAAACACCATATATTTT. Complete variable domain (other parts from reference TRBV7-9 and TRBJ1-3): DTGVSQNPRHKITKRGQNVTFRCDPISEHNRLYWYRQTLGQGPEFLTYFQNEAQLEKSRLLSDRFSAERPKGSFSTLEIQRTEQGDSAMYLCASSLALRARAGTGNTIYFGEGSWLTVV.

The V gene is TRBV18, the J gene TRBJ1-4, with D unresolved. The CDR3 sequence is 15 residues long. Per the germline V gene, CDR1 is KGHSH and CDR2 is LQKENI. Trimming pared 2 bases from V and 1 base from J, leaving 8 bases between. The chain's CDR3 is CASSPDGVTNEKLFF. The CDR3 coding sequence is TGTGCCAGCTCACCAGACGGGGTAACTAATGAAAAACTGTTTTTT.

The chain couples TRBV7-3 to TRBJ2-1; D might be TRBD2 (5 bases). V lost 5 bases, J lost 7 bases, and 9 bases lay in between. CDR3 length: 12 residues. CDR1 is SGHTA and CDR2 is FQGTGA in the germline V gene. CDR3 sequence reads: CASSQTGNEQFF. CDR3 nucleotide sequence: TGTGCCAGCAGCCAAACGGGGAATGAGCAGTTCTTC.

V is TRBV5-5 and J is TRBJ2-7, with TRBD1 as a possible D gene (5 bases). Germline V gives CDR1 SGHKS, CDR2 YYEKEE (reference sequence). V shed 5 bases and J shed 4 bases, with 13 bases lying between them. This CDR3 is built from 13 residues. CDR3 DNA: TGTGCCAGCAGTAGGGGCCCCCCGTACGAGCAGTACGTC. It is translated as CASSRGPPYEQYV.

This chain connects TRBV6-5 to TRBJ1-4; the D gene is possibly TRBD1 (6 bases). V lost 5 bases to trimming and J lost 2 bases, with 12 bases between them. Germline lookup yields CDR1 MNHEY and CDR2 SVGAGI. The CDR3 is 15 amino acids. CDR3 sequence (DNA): TGTGCCAGCAGTGGCTACAGGGCCACTAATGAAAAACTGTTTTTT. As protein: CASSGYRATNEKLFF.

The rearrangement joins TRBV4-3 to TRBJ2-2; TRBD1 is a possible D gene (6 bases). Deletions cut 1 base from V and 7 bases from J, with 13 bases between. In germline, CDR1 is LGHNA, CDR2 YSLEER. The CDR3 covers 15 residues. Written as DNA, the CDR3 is TGCGCCAGCAGCCAAGGGGACATTGTGGTCGGGGAGCTGTTTTTT. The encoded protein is CASSQGDIVVGELFF.

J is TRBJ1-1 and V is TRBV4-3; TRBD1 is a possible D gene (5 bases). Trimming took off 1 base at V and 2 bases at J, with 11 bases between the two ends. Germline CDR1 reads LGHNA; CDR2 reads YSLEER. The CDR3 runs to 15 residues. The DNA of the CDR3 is TGCGCCAGCAGCCAAGGTATGGGGGTAAACACTGAAGCTTTCTTT. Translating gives CASSQGMGVNTEAFF.

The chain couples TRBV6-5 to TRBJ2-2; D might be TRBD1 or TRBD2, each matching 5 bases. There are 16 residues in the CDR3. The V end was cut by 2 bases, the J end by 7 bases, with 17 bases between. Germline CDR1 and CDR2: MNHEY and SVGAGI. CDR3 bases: TGTGCCAGCAGTTACGGGTTGGGACCTGGAGGCGGGGAGCTGTTTTTT. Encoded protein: CASSYGLGPGGGELFF.

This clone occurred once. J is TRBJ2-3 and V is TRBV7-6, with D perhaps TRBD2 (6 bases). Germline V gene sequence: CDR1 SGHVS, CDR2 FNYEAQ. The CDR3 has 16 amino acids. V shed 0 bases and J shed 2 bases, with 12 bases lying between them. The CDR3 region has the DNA TGTGCCAGCAGCTTAGCGGCGGGGACGTCCACAGATACGCAGTATTTT. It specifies CASSLAAGTSTDTQYF.

The CDR3 loop reads CASSLGTSGGSEQFF. The CDR3 DNA reads as TGTGCCAGCAGCTTGGGAACTAGCGGGGGTAGTGAGCAGTTCTTC. The chain employs TRBV5-6 and TRBJ2-1; TRBD2 matches at 11 bases. Germline assignment: CDR1 SGHDT and CDR2 YYEEEE. The CDR3 is made up of 15 amino acids. V gave up 0 bases and J gave up 9 bases; unmatched junction bases: 5.